This passage covers 21 T cell receptor beta chains from one sample sequenced in a study of cytomegalovirus exposure and HLA in healthy donors. The PCR used 60 Vbeta and 13 Jbeta primers. TCRdb keeps only in-frame clones here, not all; method: immunoSEQ multiplex PCR. Of about 250,000 clones in the sample, approximately 81% were seen once. Specimen: PBMCs. The receptors originated from a girl aged 2-15 years in good health and CMV-seronegative.

V usage is TRBV11-2 and J usage is TRBJ1-2; a weak D match, TRBD1 (5 bases). The V end was cut by 3 bases, the J end by 2 bases, with 10 bases between. Germline CDR1 SGHAT, CDR2 FQNNGV. There are 14 residues in the CDR3. DNA for the CDR3: TGTGCCAGCAGCTTGTTGCGGGGGAACTATGGCTACACCTTC. Amino acid sequence: CASSLLRGNYGYTF.

The chain uses TRBV7-9 and TRBJ1-5; D unresolved. The germline CDR1 and CDR2 sequences are SEHNR and FQNEAQ (reference sequence). V dropped 2 bases and J dropped 0 bases, with 8 bases sitting between them. The CDR3 is 15 amino acids. The CDR3, as DNA: TGTGCCAGCAGCTTATCTAGTTCTAGCAATCAGCCCCAGCATTTT. It codes for CASSLSSSSNQPQHF.

The rearrangement joins TRBV2 to TRBJ1-2; D is possibly TRBD1 (5 bases). The CDR3 has 13 residues. V lost 6 bases to trimming and J lost 7 bases, with 15 bases between them. Germline CDR1 reads SNHLY; CDR2 reads FYNNEI. CDR3 amino acids: CASRDDSDLGYTF. The CDR3 nucleotides are TGTGCCAGCAGGGACGACAGTGACCTTGGCTACACCTTC. Variable domain in full (rest from reference TRBV2 and TRBJ1-2): EPEVTQTPSHQVTQMGQEVILRCVPISNHLYFYWYRQILGQKVEFLVSFYNNEISEKSEIFDDQFSVERPDGSNFTLKIRSTKLEDSAMYFCASRDDSDLGYTFGSGTRLTVV.

The rearrangement uses TRBV30 and TRBJ2-7; TRBD1 aligns across 8 bases. V lost 4 bases, J lost 6 bases, and 5 bases stayed unmatched. Per germline, CDR1 GTSNPN and CDR2 SVGIG (reference sequence). This CDR3 has 12 amino acids. The CDR3, as DNA: TGTGCCTGGACTCTACAGGGGGGCGAGCAGTACTTC. Its protein is CAWTLQGGEQYF. The full variable domain, completed using reference TRBV30 and TRBJ2-7, is SQTIHQWPATLVQPVGSPLSLECTVEGTSNPNLYWYRQAAGRGLQLLFYSVGIGQISSEVPQNLSASRPQDRQFILSSKKLLLSDSGFYLCAWTLQGGEQYFGPGTRLTVT.

The table lists this clone with a count of one. The CDR3 DNA reads TGTGCCAGCACCCATTCCAGGGGGGAGCTGTTTTTT. As protein: CASTHSRGELFF. The chain links TRBV7-8 to TRBJ2-2; no firm D call. From germline, CDR1 is SGHVS and CDR2 FQNEAQ. The CDR3 loop spans 12 amino acids. V was clipped by 7 bases and J by 8 bases, with 11 bases between them. The full variable domain, completed using reference TRBV7-8 and TRBJ2-2, is GAGVSQSPRYKVAKRGQDVALRCDPISGHVSLFWYQQALGQGPEFLTYFQNEAQLDKSGLPSDRFFAERPEGSVSTLKIQRTQQEDSAVYLCASTHSRGELFFGEGSRLTVL.

This clone has a handful of counts. This chain uses TRBV4-2 with TRBJ2-7; TRBD2 matches 11 bases. Trimming at V came to 0 bases and at J to 0 bases, leaving 7 bases not matched to a gene. Germline lookup yields CDR1 LGHNA and CDR2 YNFKEQ. The CDR3 runs to 18 residues. The CDR3 sequence is CASSQERTSGRSSYEQYF. The CDR3 region has the DNA TGTGCCAGCAGCCAAGAAAGGACTAGCGGGCGTAGCTCCTACGAGCAGTACTTC.

In this sample, this clone turned up a few times. V gene TRBV6-6 combines with J gene TRBJ1-4; D uncertain. Trimming removed 6 bases from V and 3 bases from J, with 14 bases in between. Germline assignment: CDR1 MNHNY and CDR2 SVGAGI (reference sequence). The CDR3 runs 15 residues. CDR3 bases: TGTGCCAGCAGCCAGCTCGGGGTAGCTAATGAAAAACTGTTTTTT. It yields the protein CASSQLGVANEKLFF.

This sequence joins TRBV27 and TRBJ2-7, with TRBD1 identical over 8 bases. V lost 4 bases and J lost 5; bases outside the gene matches: 13. In germline, CDR1 is MNHEY, CDR2 SMNVEV (reference sequence). The CDR3 spans 16 residues. CDR3 in DNA: TGTGCCAGCAGTTACATCCCGCGGACAGGGAGCGACGAGCAGTACTTC. Protein product: CASSYIPRTGSDEQYF.

The chain uses TRBV13 and TRBJ2-7, with TRBD2 as a possible D gene (6 bases). CDR1 PRHDT and CDR2 FYEKMQ come from the germline V gene (reference sequence). Trimming removed 0 bases from V and 6 bases from J, with 12 bases in between. This CDR3 spans 14 amino acids. The CDR3 protein is CASSLGPTSSEQYF. For the CDR3, the DNA is TGTGCCAGCAGCTTAGGGCCAACTAGCAGCGAGCAGTACTTC.

This chain connects TRBV7-9 to TRBJ2-7; D perhaps matches TRBD2 (7 bases). Between the trimmed V and J ends, which lost 6 bases and 6 bases, there was a span of 27 bases. Germline assignment: CDR1 SEHNR and CDR2 FQNEAQ (reference sequence). The CDR3 runs 17 residues. The CDR3 loop is CASRFKGGDPRAGEQYF. The DNA for the CDR3 is TGTGCCAGCAGATTCAAGGGGGGGGACCCCCGCGCTGGCGAGCAGTACTTC.

CDR3 DNA sequence: TGTGCCAGCAGTTTAAAAGGACAGGGGAGTGTGCAGCCCCAGCATTTT. It is translated as CASSLKGQGSVQPQHF. This chain connects TRBV27 to TRBJ1-5, with 9 bases lining up with TRBD1. CDR1 and CDR2 (germline): MNHEY, SMNVEV (reference sequence). After removal of 2 bases from V and 7 bases from J, the junction contained 9 bases not matched to a gene. This CDR3 comprises 16 residues.

V is TRBV5-1 and J is TRBJ1-2, with a weak D call TRBD1 (6 bases). Trimming cost V 2 bases and J 8 bases, with 16 bases left between them. This CDR3 spans 14 amino acids. The germline V gene has CDR1 SGHRS and CDR2 YFSETQ. DNA for the CDR3: TGCGCCAGCAGCTTAGCAGGGGCAGGAGAGGGCTACACCTTC. It yields the protein CASSLAGAGEGYTF.

CDR3 loop: CASSAYSNQPQHF. As DNA, the CDR3 is TGCGCCAGCAGTGCGTATAGCAATCAGCCCCAGCATTTT. The chain recombines TRBV10-2 with TRBJ1-5; D uncertain. CDR1 and CDR2 (germline): WSHSY, SAAADI. Between the trimmed V and J ends, which lost 4 bases and 0 bases, there was a span of 4 bases. CDR3 size: 13 residues.

J is TRBJ2-2 and V is TRBV9; 12 bases agree with TRBD2. CDR1 SGDLS and CDR2 YYNGEE come from the germline V gene. The CDR3 is 19 amino acids. The J segment lost 0 bases and the V segment lost 3 bases, leaving 9 bases of the junction unmatched. The CDR3: CASSGLGLAGFANTGELFF. The CDR3 DNA follows: TGTGCCAGCAGCGGCCTCGGACTAGCGGGATTCGCGAACACCGGGGAGCTGTTTTTT.

V usage is TRBV6-1 and J usage is TRBJ2-7; 7 bases match TRBD2. The V gene end was trimmed by 8 bases and the J gene end by 2 bases; junction bases not matched to a gene: 3. The germline V gene encodes CDR1 MNHNS and CDR2 SASEGT. This CDR3 has 12 amino acids. This CDR3 reads CASGTTPYEQYF. The CDR3 DNA follows: TGTGCCAGCGGGACTACTCCCTACGAGCAGTACTTC.

Here the CDR3 reads CASSTQGADYTEAFF. DNA of the CDR3: TGCGCCAGCAGCACACAGGGGGCCGATTACACTGAAGCTTTCTTT. The chain has TRBV4-1 and TRBJ1-1; 9 bases agree with TRBD1. This CDR3 comprises 15 residues. With 5 bases clipped from V and 3 bases from J, the junction kept 7 bases outside the gene matches. In germline, CDR1 is MGHRA, CDR2 YSYEKL.

The chain joins TRBV4-1 to TRBJ1-2; 11 positions agree with TRBD1. Germline V gene lookup returns CDR1 MGHRA and CDR2 YSYEKL. The J segment lost 8 bases and the V segment lost 0 bases, leaving 2 bases of the junction unmatched. CDR3 size: 14 residues. The CDR3 DNA is TGCGCCAGCAGCCAAGAGGACAGGGGGCAAGGCTACACCTTC. This translates into CASSQEDRGQGYTF.

V gene TRBV4-1 combines with J gene TRBJ1-6; D is possibly TRBD1 (5 bases). From germline, CDR1 is MGHRA and CDR2 YSYEKL. V was shortened by 4 bases and J by 9 bases, with 16 bases between the two germline ends. CDR3 length equals 15 residues. Here the CDR3 reads CASSLRVDVGSPLHF. CDR3 nucleotides: TGCGCCAGCAGCCTCAGGGTGGACGTAGGTTCACCCCTCCACTTT.

This rearrangement joins TRBV29-1 to TRBJ1-2; no clear D. CDR1 and CDR2 (germline): SQVTM, ANQGSEA. This CDR3 spans 11 amino acids. Deletions cut 6 bases from V and 3 bases from J, with 8 bases between. CDR3 loop: CSVRAHYGYTF. DNA for the CDR3: TGCAGCGTGAGGGCTCACTATGGCTACACCTTC. The variable domain in full, with the rest retrieved from reference TRBV29-1 and TRBJ1-2, is SAVISQKPSRDICQRGTSLTIQCQVDSQVTMMFWYRQQPGQSLTLIATANQGSEATYESGFVIDKFPISRPNLTFSTLTVSNMSPEDSSIYLCSVRAHYGYTFGSGTRLTVV.

The V and J genes are TRBV18 and TRBJ2-7; TRBD2 might be the D (6 bases). Trimming pared 2 bases from V and 3 bases from J, leaving 14 bases between. The CDR3 spans 15 residues. In germline, CDR1 is KGHSH, CDR2 LQKENI. The CDR3 sequence: CASSPGREAHYEQYF. CDR3 sequence (DNA): TGTGCCAGCTCACCAGGCAGGGAGGCCCACTACGAGCAGTACTTC. Variable domain in full (rest from reference TRBV18 and TRBJ2-7): NAGVMQNPRHLVRRRGQEARLRCSPMKGHSHVYWYRQLPEEGLKFMVYLQKENIIDESGMPKERFSAEFPKEGPSILRIQQVVRGDSAAYFCASSPGREAHYEQYFGPGTRLTVT.

This chain connects TRBV4-2 to TRBJ2-5; D possibly corresponds to TRBD1 (6 bases). V was pared by 6 bases and J by 4 bases, with 18 bases between. Germline V lookup: CDR1 LGHNA, CDR2 YNFKEQ. The CDR3 is 15 residues long. CDR3 DNA: TGTGCCAGCAGTCCATCAACAGGGTATGGAGAGACCCAGTACTTC. Amino acid sequence: CASSPSTGYGETQYF.